These 27 T cell receptor beta chains were sequenced from one sample in a study of OX40 agonist ivuxolimab in advanced cancers. TCRdb keeps only in-frame clones here, not all; method: immunoSEQ multiplex PCR. This sample has 55,000 to 95,000 clones; 80% to 90% occur once, and the top ten carry 2.5% to 3.5%. The sample here was CD4+ or CD8+ T cells sorted from blood, taken in a trial of the OX40 agonist ivuxolimab. Receptors originate from an adult with an advanced solid tumor such as melanoma, head and neck, liver or kidney cancer.

V is TRBV9 and J is TRBJ1-2; 7 bases map to TRBD1. Germline CDR1 is SGDLS and CDR2 is YYNGEE. The CDR3 runs 12 residues. V gave up 7 bases and J gave up 6 bases; unmatched junction bases: 6. The CDR3 here is CASGGQADGYTF. The DNA for the CDR3 is TGTGCCAGCGGCGGACAGGCGGATGGCTACACCTTC.

This chain uses TRBV5-5 with TRBJ2-1, with D unresolved. Trimming shortened V by 4 bases and J by 2 bases, and 19 bases separated the two germline ends. The CDR3 contains 17 residues. Germline V CDR1 and CDR2: SGHKS, YYEKEE (reference sequence). CDR3 loop: CASSATGGFPPYNEQFF. CDR3 DNA: TGTGCCAGCAGCGCTACGGGCGGATTCCCACCCTACAATGAGCAGTTCTTC.

This clone was picked up one time. The chain links TRBV18 to TRBJ2-3, with a possible D match to TRBD1 (6 bases). The CDR3 consists of 18 residues. The germline V and J ends were trimmed by 5 bases and 3 bases, with 24 bases remaining between them. CDR1 and CDR2 (germline): KGHSH, LQKENI. The CDR3 loop reads CASSGIGSPTGQTDTQYF. In DNA form, the CDR3 reads TGTGCCAGCTCAGGGATAGGGAGCCCGACAGGACAAACAGATACGCAGTATTTT.

The CDR3 DNA reads as TGTGCCAGCAGCTTGAGAGACTTAGAGACCCAGTACTTC. As protein: CASSLRDLETQYF. The chain joins TRBV7-2 to TRBJ2-5; D gene unclear. CDR3 length: 13 amino acids. Germline V gene data show CDR1 as SGHTA and CDR2 as FQGNSA. The V end was cut by 3 bases, the J end by 4 bases, with 9 bases between.

This chain joins TRBV18 and TRBJ2-3; D is undetermined. The CDR3 totals 15 residues. V lost 0 bases and J 5 bases, leaving 12 bases between the germline ends. Germline V lookup: CDR1 KGHSH, CDR2 LQKENI. Here the CDR3 reads CASSPPMGLGDTQYF. In DNA form, the CDR3 reads TGTGCCAGCTCACCACCGATGGGGTTGGGAGATACGCAGTATTTT.

The J gene is TRBJ2-5, the V gene TRBV9; D unresolved. Germline CDR1 is SGDLS and CDR2 is YYNGEE. The CDR3 loop spans 14 amino acids. The ends were cut back, 0 bases at V and 2 bases at J, with 8 bases in the middle. CDR3 sequence reads: CASSVALYQETQYF. CDR3 in DNA: TGTGCCAGCAGCGTAGCCCTTTATCAAGAGACCCAGTACTTC. The complete variable domain, with remaining parts taken from reference TRBV9 and TRBJ2-5, reads DSGVTQTPKHLITATGQRVTLRCSPRSGDLSVYWYQQSLDQGLQFLIQYYNGEERAKGNILERFSAQQFPDLHSELNLSSLELGDSALYFCASSVALYQETQYFGPGTRLLVL.

The chain recombines TRBV7-8 with TRBJ1-2; weak D call: TRBD1 (5 bases). V lost 5 bases and J lost 4, with 14 bases in between. Germline loops: CDR1 SGHVS, CDR2 FQNEAQ. The CDR3 is 14 amino acids. The CDR3 DNA reads TGTGCCAGCAGCCCGTCCCAGGGTGGCTATGGCTACACCTTC. Translated, it gives CASSPSQGGYGYTF.

The CDR3 loop reads CASSENSIGLGEQFF. The CDR3 nucleotides are TGCGCCAGCAGTGAAAATAGTATTGGCCTGGGGGAGCAGTTCTTC. J is TRBJ2-1 and V is TRBV10-1; D call uncertain. The germline V gene encodes CDR1 WNHNN and CDR2 SYGVQD (reference sequence). Deletions cut 3 bases from V and 10 bases from J, with 19 bases between. This CDR3 has 15 amino acids.

V and J are TRBV2 and TRBJ1-6; D gene unclear. The CDR3 extends over 14 amino acids. Trimming left V 3 bases short and J 8 bases short, with 11 bases between. Germline loops: CDR1 SNHLY, CDR2 FYNNEI. Here the CDR3 reads CASSESRGYSPLHF. The CDR3 region has the DNA TGTGCCAGCAGTGAGTCTCGGGGTTATTCACCCCTCCACTTT.

The chain links TRBV5-8 to TRBJ1-1; TRBD1 might be the D (6 bases). The germline V and J ends were trimmed by 2 bases and 5 bases, with 13 bases remaining between them. There are 14 residues in the CDR3. CDR1 SGHTS and CDR2 YDEGEE come from the germline V gene. The DNA of the CDR3 is TGTGCCAGCAGCTTCGGGGGCAGAAGGACTGAAGCTTTCTTT. Protein: CASSFGGRRTEAFF.

This clone turned up a few times. V usage is TRBV7-8 and J usage is TRBJ1-2, with no clear D. Germline V gene sequence: CDR1 SGHVS, CDR2 FQNEAQ. This CDR3 contains 15 residues. Trimming stripped 4 bases from V and 1 base from J, with 13 bases between. For the CDR3, the DNA is TGTGCCAGCAGCTCAACACGCACAAGTAACTATGGCTACACCTTC. Its translation is CASSSTRTSNYGYTF.

The rearrangement uses TRBV5-4 and TRBJ2-1; 7 bases are shared with TRBD1. Losses at the gene ends were 3 bases for V and 7 bases for J; bases not matched to a gene: 13. Germline lookup yields CDR1 SGHNT and CDR2 YYREEE (reference sequence). The CDR3 spans 16 residues. CDR3 protein: CASSSKHDRVLNEQFF. The CDR3 nucleotides read TGTGCCAGCAGCTCTAAACATGACAGGGTTTTGAATGAGCAGTTCTTC.

This chain connects TRBV2 to TRBJ1-2; D is undetermined. Looked up from germline, CDR1 is SNHLY and CDR2 is FYNNEI. This CDR3 comprises 13 residues. The V end was cut by 5 bases, the J end by 4 bases, with 11 bases between. The CDR3 region is CASSLTGIYGYTF. CDR3 coding DNA: TGTGCCAGCAGTCTGACTGGGATCTATGGCTACACCTTC.

This chain connects TRBV5-4 to TRBJ2-1; possible D gene TRBD1, 6 bases. There are 13 residues in the CDR3. Germline-derived CDR1 and CDR2 are SGHNT and YYREEE (reference sequence). Trimming took off 10 bases at V and 2 bases at J, with 13 bases between the two ends. CDR3 protein: CAWGQGTYNEQFF. In DNA form, the CDR3 reads TGTGCCTGGGGGCAGGGGACCTACAATGAGCAGTTCTTC.

This chain connects TRBV10-3 to TRBJ1-1; weak D call: TRBD1 (5 bases). V dropped 3 bases and J dropped 10 bases, with 18 bases sitting between them. CDR3 length: 14 amino acids. The germline CDR1 and CDR2 sequences are ENHRY and SYGVKD. CDR3 amino acids: CAISESGTRGGAFF. The DNA of the CDR3 is TGTGCCATCAGTGAATCCGGGACCCGTGGCGGAGCTTTCTTT.

The chain recombines TRBV7-3 with TRBJ2-1, with 10 positions matching TRBD1. The CDR3 covers 14 residues. The trim removed 5 bases at V and 8 bases at J, leaving 6 bases unmatched. CDR1 SGHTA and CDR2 FQGTGA come from the germline V gene. The CDR3 region has the DNA TGTGCCAGCAGCCCCCGACAGGGGGCCGATGAGCAGTTCTTC. This encodes CASSPRQGADEQFF.

The chain uses TRBV11-2 and TRBJ2-7; no definite D call. With 4 bases removed from V and 2 bases from J, the gap between germline ends came to 15 bases. Germline loops: CDR1 SGHAT, CDR2 FQNNGV. The CDR3 spans 15 residues. Here the CDR3 reads CASSSPRRSTYEQYF. For the CDR3, the DNA is TGTGCCAGCAGCTCGCCGCGAAGGTCGACCTACGAGCAGTACTTC.

The chain combines TRBV6-5 with TRBJ1-1, with D tentatively TRBD1 (5 bases). This CDR3 is built from 12 residues. The V end was cut by 8 bases, the J end by 10 bases, with 17 bases between. CDR1 is MNHEY and CDR2 is SVGAGI in the germline V gene. In DNA, the CDR3 is TGTGCCAGCTGGACACTGGATTCATCAGCTTTCTTT. It specifies CASWTLDSSAFF.

V is TRBV5-4 and J is TRBJ2-1, with TRBD1 identical over 9 bases. The V gene's germline CDR1 is SGHNT and CDR2 YYREEE (reference sequence). Trimming removed 0 bases from V and 9 bases from J; junction bases left unmatched: 7. The CDR3 sequence is 15 residues long. CDR3 residues: CASSLADTGGGEQFF. The DNA for the CDR3 is TGTGCCAGCAGCTTGGCGGACACAGGGGGCGGTGAGCAGTTCTTC.

The rearrangement links TRBV11-3 to TRBJ2-7, with 8 bases lining up with TRBD1. V trimming: 5 bases; J trimming: 0 bases; junction bases outside the gene matches: 6. The CDR3 totals 15 residues. Germline V gene data show CDR1 as SGHNT and CDR2 as YENEEA. The CDR3 sequence: CASSIRQGPSYEQYF. The DNA of the CDR3 is TGTGCCAGCAGCATCCGACAGGGGCCCTCCTACGAGCAGTACTTC.

The genes are TRBV2 and TRBJ1-5; D ambiguous. V gave up 3 bases and J gave up 3 bases, with 18 bases separating them. Germline assignment: CDR1 SNHLY and CDR2 FYNNEI. The CDR3 contains 17 residues. CDR3 in amino acids: CASSDIGDPRVNQPQHF. In DNA form, the CDR3 reads TGTGCCAGCAGTGATATTGGTGATCCAAGGGTCAATCAGCCCCAGCATTTT.

The chain's CDR3 is CASRASGANEQFF. For the CDR3, the DNA is TGTGCCAGCAGGGCTAGCGGGGCGAATGAGCAGTTCTTC. This chain uses TRBV6-5 with TRBJ2-1, with 9 bases matching TRBD2. The trim removed 6 bases at V and 7 bases at J, leaving 4 bases unmatched. The V gene's germline CDR1 is MNHEY and CDR2 SVGAGI. This CDR3 region has 13 residues.

The V gene is TRBV10-3, the J gene TRBJ2-7, with D unclear. Between the trimmed V and J ends, which lost 7 bases and 1 base, there was a span of 8 bases. The CDR3 extends over 12 amino acids. Germline loops: CDR1 ENHRY, CDR2 SYGVKD. The CDR3 spells CAIMGSSYEQYF. In nucleotides, the CDR3 is TGTGCCATCATGGGCAGTTCCTACGAGCAGTACTTC.

The chain is built from TRBV30 and TRBJ1-2; D not certain. The germline V gene has CDR1 GTSNPN and CDR2 SVGIG (reference sequence). This CDR3 region has 12 residues. The V gene lost 7 bases and the J gene lost 4 bases, with 13 bases spanning the gap. The DNA of the CDR3 is TGTGCCTACCGGGCCAAAATCTATGGCTACACCTTC. Its translation is CAYRAKIYGYTF.

V usage is TRBV10-2 and J usage is TRBJ1-3, with D possibly TRBD1 on 6 matching bases. V shed 0 bases and J shed 4 bases, with 16 bases lying between them. This CDR3 has 17 amino acids. Germline CDR1 and CDR2: WSHSY and SAAADI. DNA of the CDR3: TGCGCCAGCAGTGAGTCTCGGGGGGCGGCAGGCGGAAACACCATATATTTT. Translated, it gives CASSESRGAAGGNTIYF.

This rearrangement joins TRBV7-8 to TRBJ2-5, with a weak D call TRBD1 (5 bases). The CDR3 covers 14 residues. V was trimmed by 3 bases and J by 1 base, leaving 9 bases between them. CDR1 and CDR2 from the germline V gene are SGHVS and FQNEAQ. The CDR3 is CASSFQTAQETQYF. CDR3 nucleotide sequence: TGTGCCAGCAGCTTTCAGACAGCCCAAGAGACCCAGTACTTC.

This clone was observed once. As DNA, the CDR3 is TGTGCCAGTAGCCCAGGGACAGGGGTTCTTAATAACTATGGCTACACCTTC. Protein sequence: CASSPGTGVLNNYGYTF. The chain uses TRBV19 and TRBJ1-2; 10 bases fit TRBD1. The germline gives CDR1 LNHDA, CDR2 SQIVND (reference sequence). This CDR3 is 17 amino acids long. V shed 6 bases and J 1 base; nucleotides not matched to a gene: 11.